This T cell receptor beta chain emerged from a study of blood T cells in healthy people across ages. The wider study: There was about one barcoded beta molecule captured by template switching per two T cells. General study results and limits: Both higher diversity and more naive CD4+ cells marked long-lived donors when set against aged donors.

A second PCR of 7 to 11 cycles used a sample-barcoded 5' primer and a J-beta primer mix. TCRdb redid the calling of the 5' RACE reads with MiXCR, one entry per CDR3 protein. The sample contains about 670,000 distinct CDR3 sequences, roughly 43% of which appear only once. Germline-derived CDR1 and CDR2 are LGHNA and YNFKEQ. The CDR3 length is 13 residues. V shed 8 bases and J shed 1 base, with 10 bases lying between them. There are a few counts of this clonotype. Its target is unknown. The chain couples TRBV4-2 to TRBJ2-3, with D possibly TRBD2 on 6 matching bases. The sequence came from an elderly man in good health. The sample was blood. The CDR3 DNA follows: TGTGCCAGCGCGGAGCGGGGCACAGATACGCAGTATTTT. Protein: CASAERGTDTQYF.